This T cell receptor (beta chain) was obtained from a study of cytomegalovirus exposure and HLA in healthy donors. Study observations and caveats: The study flagged approximately 180 TCR beta chains as cytomegalovirus-associated.

PCR amplification relied on 60 Vbeta primers (plus 13 Jbeta primers). This table comes from immunoSEQ multiplex PCR, and its TCRdb copy is limited to in-frame clones, with some not included. The table records 150,000 or so clones, roughly 80% of them present only once. As regards this clone: Its antigen is currently unknown.

The TCR originated in a man aged 18 to 29 in good health and CMV-seronegative. Source material: PBMCs.

CDR3 sequence (DNA): TGTGCCAGCAGCTTGGTTGCAGGGGAGATCACAGATACGCAGTATTTT. Its protein is CASSLVAGEITDTQYF. The rearrangement uses TRBV5-4 and TRBJ2-3; D perhaps matches TRBD1 (6 bases). The V gene's germline CDR1 is SGHNT and CDR2 YYREEE (reference sequence). The germline V and J ends were trimmed by 0 bases and 2 bases, with 13 bases remaining between them. The CDR3 sequence is 16 residues long.